The clone carrying this T cell receptor (beta chain) was detected once. What it binds is not known. This entry is derived from a study of T cell responses to AZD1222 COVID-19 vaccine. Findings and limits, study-wide: Only a handful of AZD1222 recipients were seropositive at baseline. Spike-specific TCR depth and breadth grew after two AZD1222 doses. Most donors were white British and more were female, and clonal diversity was possibly underestimated.

Germline V CDR1 and CDR2: MNHEY, SMNVEV (reference sequence). V was cut by 3 bases and J by 3 bases, with 8 bases left in between. This CDR3 has 13 amino acids. This table comes from immunoSEQ multiplex PCR, and its TCRdb copy is limited to in-frame clones, with some not included. The sample records approximately 150,000 clones, 90% to 95% being singletons. This receptor was obtained from an adult in good health. The chain couples TRBV27 to TRBJ1-2, with a possible D match to TRBD1 (5 bases). The sequences come from peripheral blood, collected on day 0 of MenACWY control vaccination. In nucleotides, the CDR3 is TGTGCCAGCAGTTTTGGGGGGTACTATGGCTACACCTTC. Its translation: CASSFGGYYGYTF.